This T cell receptor beta chain was sequenced during a study of OX40 agonist ivuxolimab in advanced cancers. Study at large: At 0.01 to 10 mg/kg, ivuxolimab was administered intravenously to patients every 2 weeks. Earlier anti-PD-1, anti-PD-L1 or anti-CTLA-4 therapy was permitted; about 38% had received some. Two patients with cutaneous melanoma and one with hepatocellular carcinoma, three in total, showed partial responses.

The assay was immunoSEQ multiplex PCR, and TCRdb's table has in-frame clones only and misses some. The repertoire holds tens of thousands of clones, 70% to 90% seen once, with 28% in the top ten. CDR1 is MNHNS, CDR2 SASEGT, per germline. The CDR3 sequence is 18 residues long. With 0 bases clipped from V and 2 bases from J, the junction kept 6 bases outside the gene matches. Source: CD4+ or CD8+ T cells sorted from blood, taken in a trial of the OX40 agonist ivuxolimab. The TCR comes from an adult with an advanced solid tumor such as melanoma, head and neck, liver or kidney cancer. V gene TRBV6-1 combines with J gene TRBJ2-7, with TRBD2 matching 14 bases. The CDR3 protein is CASSEAPVTSGGAYEQYF. CDR3 in DNA: TGTGCCAGCAGTGAAGCGCCCGTGACTAGCGGGGGGGCCTACGAGCAGTACTTC.